This TCR beta chain was obtained from a study of T cell repertoires in cytomegalovirus infection. Study in general: HLA-B-restricted CMV epitopes that are well studied were used alongside recently identified HLA-C-restricted ones.

This clonotype came up a few times. What it binds is unknown. Germline assignment: CDR1 MNHNS and CDR2 SASEGT. J gave up 1 base and V 1 base, and 4 bases lay outside the gene matches. The CDR3 covers 16 residues. A single record per CDR3 protein comes from TCRdb applying MiXCR to the reads. The data show around 77,000 distinct CDR3 sequences, with 20% to 25% seen just once and about 72% held by the top ten. This chain links TRBV6-1 with TRBJ1-2, with 9 nucleotides matching TRBD1. This sample comprised CD8+ T cells from cultured PBMCs, obtained from culture after CMV antigen stimulation. This clonotype was obtained from a human donor in good health (CMV status not recorded). Some clones in this sample may be carry-over from other donors' samples. CDR3 DNA sequence: TGTGCCAGCAGTGAAGGGAGGACAGGGGTTAACTATGGCTACACCTTC. Translating it yields CASSEGRTGVNYGYTF.